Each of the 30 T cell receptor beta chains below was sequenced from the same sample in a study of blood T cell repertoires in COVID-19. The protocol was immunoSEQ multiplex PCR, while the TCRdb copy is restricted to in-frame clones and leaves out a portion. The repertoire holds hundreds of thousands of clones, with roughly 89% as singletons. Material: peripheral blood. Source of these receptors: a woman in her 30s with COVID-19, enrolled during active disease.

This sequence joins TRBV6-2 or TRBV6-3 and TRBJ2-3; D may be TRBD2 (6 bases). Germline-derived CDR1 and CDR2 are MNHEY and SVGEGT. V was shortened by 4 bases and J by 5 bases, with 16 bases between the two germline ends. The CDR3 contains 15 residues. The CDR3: CASSSPREYGDTQYF. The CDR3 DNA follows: TGTGCCAGCAGTTCCCCCCGGGAGTATGGAGATACGCAGTATTTT.

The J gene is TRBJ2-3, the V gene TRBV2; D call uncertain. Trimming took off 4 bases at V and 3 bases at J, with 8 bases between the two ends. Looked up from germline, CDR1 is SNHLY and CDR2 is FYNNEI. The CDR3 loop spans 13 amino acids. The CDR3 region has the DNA TGTGCCAGCAGTGTGCGGAGTACAGATACGCAGTATTTT. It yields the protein CASSVRSTDTQYF.

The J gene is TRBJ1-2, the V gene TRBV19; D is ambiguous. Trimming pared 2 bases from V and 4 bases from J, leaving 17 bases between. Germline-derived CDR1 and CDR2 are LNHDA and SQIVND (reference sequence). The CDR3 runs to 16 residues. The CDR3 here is CASSIKAGRYSYGYTF. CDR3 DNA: TGTGCCAGTAGTATAAAGGCGGGGAGGTACAGCTATGGCTACACCTTC.

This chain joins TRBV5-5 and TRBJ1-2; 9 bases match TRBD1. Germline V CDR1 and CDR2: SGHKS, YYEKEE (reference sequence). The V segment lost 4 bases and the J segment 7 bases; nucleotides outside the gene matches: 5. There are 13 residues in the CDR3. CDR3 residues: CASSGTGRGGYTF. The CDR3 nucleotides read TGTGCCAGCAGCGGGACAGGGCGAGGTGGCTACACCTTC.

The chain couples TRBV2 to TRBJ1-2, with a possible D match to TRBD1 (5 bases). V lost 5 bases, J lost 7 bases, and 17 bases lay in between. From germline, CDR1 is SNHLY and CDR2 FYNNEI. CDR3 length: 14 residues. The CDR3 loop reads CASSTESTGPGYTF. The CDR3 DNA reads TGTGCCAGCAGTACTGAATCCACAGGTCCTGGCTACACCTTC.

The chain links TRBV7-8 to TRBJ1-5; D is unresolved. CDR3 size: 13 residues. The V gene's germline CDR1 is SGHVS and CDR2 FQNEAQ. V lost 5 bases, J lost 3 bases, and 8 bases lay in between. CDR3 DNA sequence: TGTGCCAGCAGCACGTCTATCAATCAGCCCCAGCATTTT. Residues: CASSTSINQPQHF.

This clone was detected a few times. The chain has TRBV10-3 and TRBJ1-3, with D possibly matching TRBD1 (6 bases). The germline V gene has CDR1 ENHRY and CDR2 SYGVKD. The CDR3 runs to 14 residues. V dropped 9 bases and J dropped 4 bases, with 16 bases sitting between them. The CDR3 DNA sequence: TGTGCCATTCCCCGGAGACAGGCGGGAAACACCATATATTTT. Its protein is CAIPRRQAGNTIYF.

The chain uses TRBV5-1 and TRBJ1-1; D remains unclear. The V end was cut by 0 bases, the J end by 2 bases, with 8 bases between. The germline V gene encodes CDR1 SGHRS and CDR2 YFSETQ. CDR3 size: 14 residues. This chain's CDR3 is CASSLDTVNTEAFF. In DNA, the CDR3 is TGCGCCAGCAGCTTGGACACCGTAAACACTGAAGCTTTCTTT. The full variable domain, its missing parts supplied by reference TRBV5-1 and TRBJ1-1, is KAGVTQTPRYLIKTRGQQVTLSCSPISGHRSVSWYQQTPGQGLQFLFEYFSETQRNKGNFPGRFSGRQFSNSRSEMNVSTLELGDSALYLCASSLDTVNTEAFFGQGTRLTVV.

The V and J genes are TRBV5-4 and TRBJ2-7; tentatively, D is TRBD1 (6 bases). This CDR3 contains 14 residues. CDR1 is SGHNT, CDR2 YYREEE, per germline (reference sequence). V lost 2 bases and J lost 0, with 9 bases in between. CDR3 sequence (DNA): TGTGCCAGCAGCTTTAGGGGGTTCTCCTACGAGCAGTACTTC. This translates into CASSFRGFSYEQYF. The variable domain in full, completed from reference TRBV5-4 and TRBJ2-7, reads ETGVTQSPTHLIKTRGQQVTLRCSSQSGHNTVSWYQQALGQGPQFIFQYYREEENGRGNFPPRFSGLQFPNYSSELNVNALELDDSALYLCASSFRGFSYEQYFGPGTRLTVT.

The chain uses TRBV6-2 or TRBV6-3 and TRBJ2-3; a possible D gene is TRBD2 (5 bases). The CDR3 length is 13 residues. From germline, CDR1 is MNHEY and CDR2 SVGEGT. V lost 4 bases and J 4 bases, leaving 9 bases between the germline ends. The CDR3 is CASSFGGPDTQYF. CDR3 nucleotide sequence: TGTGCCAGCAGTTTCGGAGGCCCAGATACGCAGTATTTT.

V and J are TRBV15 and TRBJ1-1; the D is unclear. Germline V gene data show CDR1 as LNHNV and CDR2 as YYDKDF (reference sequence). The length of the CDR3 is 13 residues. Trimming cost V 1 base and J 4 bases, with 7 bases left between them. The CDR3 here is CATSRGTATEAFF. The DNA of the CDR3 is TGTGCCACCAGCAGAGGCACAGCCACTGAAGCTTTCTTT.

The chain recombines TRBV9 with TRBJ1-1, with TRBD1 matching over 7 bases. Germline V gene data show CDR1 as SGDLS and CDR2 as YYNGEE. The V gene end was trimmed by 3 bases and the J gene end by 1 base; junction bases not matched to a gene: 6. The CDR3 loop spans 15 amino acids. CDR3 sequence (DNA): TGTGCCAGCAGCGGGGGGAGACAGGGGAACACTGAAGCTTTCTTT. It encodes CASSGGRQGNTEAFF.

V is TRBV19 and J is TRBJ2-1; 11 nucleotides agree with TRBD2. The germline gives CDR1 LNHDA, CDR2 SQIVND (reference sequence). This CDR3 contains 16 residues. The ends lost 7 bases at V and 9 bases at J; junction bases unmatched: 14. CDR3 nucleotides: TGTGCCAGTACCCTGGGCGGGCTAGCGGGGGGAGGTGAGCAGTTCTTC. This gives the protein CASTLGGLAGGGEQFF.

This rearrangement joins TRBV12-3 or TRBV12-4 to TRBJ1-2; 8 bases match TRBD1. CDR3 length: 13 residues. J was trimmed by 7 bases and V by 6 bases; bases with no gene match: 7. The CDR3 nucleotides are TGTGCCAGCAGGCACCCACAGGGGGGTGGCTACACCTTC. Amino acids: CASRHPQGGGYTF.

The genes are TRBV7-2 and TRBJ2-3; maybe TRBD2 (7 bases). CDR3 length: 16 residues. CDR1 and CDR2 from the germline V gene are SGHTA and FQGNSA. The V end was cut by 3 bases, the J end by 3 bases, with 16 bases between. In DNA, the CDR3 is TGTGCCAGCAGCTTTGGGGGGGGCGGAATTACAGATACGCAGTATTTT. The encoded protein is CASSFGGGGITDTQYF.

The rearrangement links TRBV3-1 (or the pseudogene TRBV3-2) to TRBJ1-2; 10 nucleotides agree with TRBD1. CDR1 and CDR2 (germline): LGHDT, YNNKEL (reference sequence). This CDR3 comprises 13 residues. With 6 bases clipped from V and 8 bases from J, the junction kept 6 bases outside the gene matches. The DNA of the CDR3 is TGTGCCAGCAGGCGACAGGGGGCGCAAGGCTACACCTTC. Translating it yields CASRRQGAQGYTF.

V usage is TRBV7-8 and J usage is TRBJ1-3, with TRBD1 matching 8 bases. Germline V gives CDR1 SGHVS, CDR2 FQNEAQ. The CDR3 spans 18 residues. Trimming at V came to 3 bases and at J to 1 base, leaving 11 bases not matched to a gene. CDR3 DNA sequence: TGTGCCAGCAGCTTGGGAACGACAGGGGCTATTTCTGGAAACACCATATATTTT. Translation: CASSLGTTGAISGNTIYF.

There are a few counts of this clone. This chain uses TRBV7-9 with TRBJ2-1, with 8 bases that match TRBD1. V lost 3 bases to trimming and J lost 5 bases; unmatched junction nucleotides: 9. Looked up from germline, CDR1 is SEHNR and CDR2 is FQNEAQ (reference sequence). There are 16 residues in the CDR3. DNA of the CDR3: TGTGCCAGCAGCTTCCACGGGACAGGCTACGACAATGAGCAGTTCTTC. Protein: CASSFHGTGYDNEQFF.

CDR3 sequence reads: CASSSSSGGTFYEQYV. CDR3 coding DNA: TGTGCCAGCAGTTCCTCCAGCGGGGGAACCTTCTACGAGCAGTACGTC. This sequence joins TRBV28 and TRBJ2-7; 8 bases line up with TRBD2. The CDR3 spans 16 residues. With 4 bases clipped from V and 3 bases from J, the junction kept 11 bases outside the gene matches. Per germline, CDR1 MDHEN and CDR2 SYDVKM.

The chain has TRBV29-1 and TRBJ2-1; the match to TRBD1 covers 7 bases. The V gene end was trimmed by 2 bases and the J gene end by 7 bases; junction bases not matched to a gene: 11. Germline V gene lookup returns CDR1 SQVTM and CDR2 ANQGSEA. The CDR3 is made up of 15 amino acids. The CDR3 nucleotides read TGCAGCGTTGAACCTCAGGGGGTGAACATTAATGAGCAGTTCTTC. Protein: CSVEPQGVNINEQFF.

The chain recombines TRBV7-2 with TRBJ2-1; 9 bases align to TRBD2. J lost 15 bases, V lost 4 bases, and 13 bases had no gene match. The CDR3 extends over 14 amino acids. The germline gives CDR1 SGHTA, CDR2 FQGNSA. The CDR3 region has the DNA TGTGCCAGCAGCTGGTCCCCGGGGCGGGGGGGTCTGTTCTTC. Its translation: CASSWSPGRGGLFF.

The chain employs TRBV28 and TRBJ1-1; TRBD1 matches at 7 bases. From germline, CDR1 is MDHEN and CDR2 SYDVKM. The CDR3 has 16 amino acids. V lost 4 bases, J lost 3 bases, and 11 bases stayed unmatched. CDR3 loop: CASSYSLGQGDTEAFF. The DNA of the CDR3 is TGTGCCAGCAGTTATAGTTTAGGGCAGGGGGACACTGAAGCTTTCTTT.

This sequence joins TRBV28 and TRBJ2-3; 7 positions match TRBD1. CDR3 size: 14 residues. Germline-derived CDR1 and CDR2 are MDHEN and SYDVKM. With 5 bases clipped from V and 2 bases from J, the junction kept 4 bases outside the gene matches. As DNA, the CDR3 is TGTGCCAGCAGTACAGGGGATTACACAGATACGCAGTATTTT. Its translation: CASSTGDYTDTQYF.

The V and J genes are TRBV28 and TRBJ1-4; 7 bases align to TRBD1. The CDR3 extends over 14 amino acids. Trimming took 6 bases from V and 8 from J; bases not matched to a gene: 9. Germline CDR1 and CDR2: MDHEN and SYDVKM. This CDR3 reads CASSPGGAEEKLFF. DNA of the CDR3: TGTGCCAGCAGCCCAGGGGGTGCAGAGGAAAAACTGTTTTTT.

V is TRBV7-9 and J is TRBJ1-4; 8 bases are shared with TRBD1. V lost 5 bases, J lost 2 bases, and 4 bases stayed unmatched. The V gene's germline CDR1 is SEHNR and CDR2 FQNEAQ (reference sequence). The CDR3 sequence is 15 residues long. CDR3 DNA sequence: TGTGCCAGCAGCACGACAGGGGCCACTAATGAAAAACTGTTTTTT. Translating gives CASSTTGATNEKLFF.

The CDR3 nucleotides are TGTGCCAGTAGTCGGGACAAGGGGAATTCACCCCTCCACTTT. Translation gives CASSRDKGNSPLHF. The V call is TRBV19, the J call TRBJ1-6; a weak D match, TRBD1 (6 bases). The CDR3 is 14 amino acids. The V end was cut by 5 bases, the J end by 7 bases, with 12 bases between. The germline V gene has CDR1 LNHDA and CDR2 SQIVND (reference sequence).

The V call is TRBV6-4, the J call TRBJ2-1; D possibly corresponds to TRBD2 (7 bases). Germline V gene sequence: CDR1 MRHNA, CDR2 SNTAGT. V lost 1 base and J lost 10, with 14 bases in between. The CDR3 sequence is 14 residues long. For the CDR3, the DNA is TGTGCCAGCAGTGACTACGGGGGGCTAGGGGAGCAGTTCTTC. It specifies CASSDYGGLGEQFF.

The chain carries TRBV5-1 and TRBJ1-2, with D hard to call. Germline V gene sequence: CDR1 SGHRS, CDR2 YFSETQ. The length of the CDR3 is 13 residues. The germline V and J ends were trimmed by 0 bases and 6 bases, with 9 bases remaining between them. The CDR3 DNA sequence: TGCGCCAGCAGCTTGGATACCGGGGATGGCTACACCTTC. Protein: CASSLDTGDGYTF.

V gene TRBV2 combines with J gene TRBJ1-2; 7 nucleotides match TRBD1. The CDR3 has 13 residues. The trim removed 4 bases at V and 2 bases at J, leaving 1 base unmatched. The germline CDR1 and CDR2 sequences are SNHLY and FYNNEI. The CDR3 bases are TGTGCCAGCAGTGGACAGGGCAACTATGGCTACACCTTC. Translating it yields CASSGQGNYGYTF.

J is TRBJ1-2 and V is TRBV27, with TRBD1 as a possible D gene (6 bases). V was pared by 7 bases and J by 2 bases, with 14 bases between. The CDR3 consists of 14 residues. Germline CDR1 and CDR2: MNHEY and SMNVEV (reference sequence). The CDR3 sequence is CASTSYGQNYGYTF. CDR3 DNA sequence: TGTGCCAGCACCTCCTACGGACAGAACTATGGCTACACCTTC.